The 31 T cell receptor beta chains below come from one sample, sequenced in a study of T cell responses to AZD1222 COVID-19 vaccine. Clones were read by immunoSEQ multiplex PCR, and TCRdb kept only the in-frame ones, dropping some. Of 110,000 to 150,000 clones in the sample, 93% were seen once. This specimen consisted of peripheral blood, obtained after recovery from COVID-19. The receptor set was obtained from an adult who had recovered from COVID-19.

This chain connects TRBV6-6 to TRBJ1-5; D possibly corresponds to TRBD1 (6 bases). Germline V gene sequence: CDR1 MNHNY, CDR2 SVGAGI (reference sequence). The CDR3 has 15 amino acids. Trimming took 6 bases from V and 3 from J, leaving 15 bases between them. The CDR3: CASRYRDLVNQPQHF. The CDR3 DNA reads TGTGCCAGCAGGTACAGGGACCTCGTCAATCAGCCCCAGCATTTT.

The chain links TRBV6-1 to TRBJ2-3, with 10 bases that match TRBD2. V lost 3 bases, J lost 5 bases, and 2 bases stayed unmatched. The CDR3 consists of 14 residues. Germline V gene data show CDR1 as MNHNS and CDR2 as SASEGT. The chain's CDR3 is CASSDGLAVDTQYF. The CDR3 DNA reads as TGTGCCAGCAGTGACGGACTAGCGGTAGATACGCAGTATTTT.

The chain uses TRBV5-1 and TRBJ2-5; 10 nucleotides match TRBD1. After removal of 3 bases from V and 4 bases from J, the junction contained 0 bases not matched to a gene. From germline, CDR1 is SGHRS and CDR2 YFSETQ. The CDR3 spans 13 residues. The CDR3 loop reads CASSWDRGETQYF. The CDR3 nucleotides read TGCGCCAGCAGCTGGGACAGGGGAGAGACCCAGTACTTC.

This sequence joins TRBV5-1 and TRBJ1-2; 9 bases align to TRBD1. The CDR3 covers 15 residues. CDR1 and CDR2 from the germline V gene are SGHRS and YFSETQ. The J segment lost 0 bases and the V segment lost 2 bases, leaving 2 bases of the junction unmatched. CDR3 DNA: TGCGCCAGCAGCTTCGACAGGGGGACTAACTATGGCTACACCTTC. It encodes CASSFDRGTNYGYTF.

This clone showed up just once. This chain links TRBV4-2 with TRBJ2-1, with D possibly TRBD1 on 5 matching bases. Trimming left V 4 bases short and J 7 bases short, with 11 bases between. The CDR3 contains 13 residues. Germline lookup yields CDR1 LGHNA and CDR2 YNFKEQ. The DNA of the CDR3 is TGTGCCAGCAGCCTTAGAAAGGGGAATGAGCAGTTCTTC. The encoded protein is CASSLRKGNEQFF.

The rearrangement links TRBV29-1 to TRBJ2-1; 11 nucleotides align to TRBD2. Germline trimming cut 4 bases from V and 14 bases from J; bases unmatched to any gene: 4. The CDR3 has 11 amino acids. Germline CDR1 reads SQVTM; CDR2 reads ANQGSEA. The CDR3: CSVVAGGREFF. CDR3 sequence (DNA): TGCAGCGTTGTAGCGGGAGGGAGAGAGTTCTTC.

The CDR3 region has the DNA TGTGCCACCAGCAGAGATGAAGCGAGCGGCCGGAGGTATGAGCAGTTCTTC. It specifies CATSRDEASGRRYEQFF. The chain couples TRBV15 to TRBJ2-1, with a weak D call TRBD2 (5 bases). Germline assignment: CDR1 LNHNV and CDR2 YYDKDF (reference sequence). The ends were cut back, 0 bases at V and 8 bases at J, with 20 bases in the middle. The CDR3 loop spans 17 amino acids.

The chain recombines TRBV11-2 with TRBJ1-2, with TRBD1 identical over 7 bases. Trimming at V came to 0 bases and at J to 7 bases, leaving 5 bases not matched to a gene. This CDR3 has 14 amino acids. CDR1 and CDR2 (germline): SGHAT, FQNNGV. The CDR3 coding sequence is TGTGCCAGCAGCTTAGACGGAGGGGGCCGTGGCTACACCTTC. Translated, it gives CASSLDGGGRGYTF.

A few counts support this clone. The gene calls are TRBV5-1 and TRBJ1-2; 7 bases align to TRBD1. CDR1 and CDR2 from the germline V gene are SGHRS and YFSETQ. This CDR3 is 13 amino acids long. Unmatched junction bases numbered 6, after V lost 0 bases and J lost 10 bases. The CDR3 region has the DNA TGCGCCAGCAGCTTGGTGCCAGGGGGTGCCTACACCTTC. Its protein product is CASSLVPGGAYTF.

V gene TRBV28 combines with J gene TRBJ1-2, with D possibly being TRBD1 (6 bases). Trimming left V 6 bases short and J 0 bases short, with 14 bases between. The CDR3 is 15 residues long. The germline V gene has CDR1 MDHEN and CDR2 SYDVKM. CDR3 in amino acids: CASSFLQGANYGYTF. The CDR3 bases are TGTGCCAGCAGCTTTCTACAGGGAGCTAACTATGGCTACACCTTC.

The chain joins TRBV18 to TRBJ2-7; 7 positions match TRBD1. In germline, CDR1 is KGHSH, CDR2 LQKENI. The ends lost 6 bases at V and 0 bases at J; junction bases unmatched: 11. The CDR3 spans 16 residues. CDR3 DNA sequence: TGTGCCAGCTCGATGATGCCGGGGACAGCCTCCTACGAGCAGTACTTC. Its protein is CASSMMPGTASYEQYF.

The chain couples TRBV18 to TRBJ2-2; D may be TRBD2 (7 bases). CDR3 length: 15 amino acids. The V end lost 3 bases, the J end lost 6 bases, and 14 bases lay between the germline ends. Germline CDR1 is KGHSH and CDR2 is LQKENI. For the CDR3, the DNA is TGTGCCAGCTCACCTGGCGGGGGCGACGCCGGGGAGCTGTTTTTT. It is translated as CASSPGGGDAGELFF.

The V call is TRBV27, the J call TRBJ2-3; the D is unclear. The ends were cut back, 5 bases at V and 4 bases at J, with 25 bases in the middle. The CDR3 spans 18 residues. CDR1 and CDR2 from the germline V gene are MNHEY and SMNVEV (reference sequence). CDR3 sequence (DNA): TGTGCCAGCAGTCCCTCCTCGCCGTCCCCACACAAGCCAGATACGCAGTATTTT. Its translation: CASSPSSPSPHKPDTQYF.

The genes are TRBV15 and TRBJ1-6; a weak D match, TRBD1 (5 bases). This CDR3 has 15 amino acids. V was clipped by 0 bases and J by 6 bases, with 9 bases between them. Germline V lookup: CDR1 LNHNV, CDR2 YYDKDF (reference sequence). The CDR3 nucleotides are TGTGCCACCAGCAGAGAGGGGGACTTTAATTCACCCCTCCACTTT. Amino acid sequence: CATSREGDFNSPLHF.

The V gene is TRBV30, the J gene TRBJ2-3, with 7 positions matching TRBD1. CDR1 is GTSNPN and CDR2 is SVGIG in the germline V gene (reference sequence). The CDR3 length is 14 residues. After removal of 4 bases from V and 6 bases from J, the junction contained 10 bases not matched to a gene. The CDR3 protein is CAWNSGQAFDTQYF. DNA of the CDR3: TGTGCCTGGAATTCCGGACAGGCGTTCGATACGCAGTATTTT.

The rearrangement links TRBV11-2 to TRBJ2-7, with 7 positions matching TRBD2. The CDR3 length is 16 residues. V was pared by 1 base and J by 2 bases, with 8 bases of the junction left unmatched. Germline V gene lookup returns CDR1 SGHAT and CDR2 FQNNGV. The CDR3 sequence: CASSLVPGLPTYEQYF. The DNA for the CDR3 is TGTGCCAGCAGCTTAGTACCGGGACTACCTACCTACGAGCAGTACTTC.

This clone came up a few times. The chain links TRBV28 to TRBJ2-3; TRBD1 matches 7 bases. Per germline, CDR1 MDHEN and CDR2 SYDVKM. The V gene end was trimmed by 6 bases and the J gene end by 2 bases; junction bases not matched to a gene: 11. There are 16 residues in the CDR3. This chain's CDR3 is CASSFIDRDVTDTQYF. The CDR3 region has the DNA TGTGCCAGCAGCTTTATCGACAGGGACGTCACAGATACGCAGTATTTT.

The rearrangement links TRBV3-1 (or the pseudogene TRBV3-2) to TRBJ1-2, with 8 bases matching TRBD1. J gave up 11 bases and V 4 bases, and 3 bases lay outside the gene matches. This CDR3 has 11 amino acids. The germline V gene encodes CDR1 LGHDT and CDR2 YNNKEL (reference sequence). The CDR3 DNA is TGTGCCAGCAGCCTTGACAGGGGATACACCTTC. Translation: CASSLDRGYTF.

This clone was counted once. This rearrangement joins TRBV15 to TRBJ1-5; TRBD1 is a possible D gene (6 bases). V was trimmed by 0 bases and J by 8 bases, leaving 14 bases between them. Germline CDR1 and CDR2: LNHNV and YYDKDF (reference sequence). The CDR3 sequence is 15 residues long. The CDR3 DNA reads TGTGCCACCAGCAGAGATTCGACAGGAGGAGAGCCCCAGCATTTT. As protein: CATSRDSTGGEPQHF.

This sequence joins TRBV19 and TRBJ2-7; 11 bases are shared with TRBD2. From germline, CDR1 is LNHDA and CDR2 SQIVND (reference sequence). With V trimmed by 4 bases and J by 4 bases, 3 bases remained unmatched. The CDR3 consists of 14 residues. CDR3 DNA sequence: TGTGCCAGTAGTACCGGGACTAGCGGTTACGAGCAGTACTTC. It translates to CASSTGTSGYEQYF. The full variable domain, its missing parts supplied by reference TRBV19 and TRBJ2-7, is DGGITQSPKYLFRKEGQNVTLSCEQNLNHDAMYWYRQDPGQGLRLIYYSQIVNDFQKGDIAEGYSVSREKKESFPLTVTSAQKNPTAFYLCASSTGTSGYEQYFGPGTRLTVT.

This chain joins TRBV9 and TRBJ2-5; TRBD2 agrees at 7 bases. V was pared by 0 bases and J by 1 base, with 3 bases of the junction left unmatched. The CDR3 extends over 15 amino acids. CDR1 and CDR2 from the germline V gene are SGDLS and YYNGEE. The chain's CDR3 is CASSVAPSGQETQYF. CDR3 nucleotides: TGTGCCAGCAGCGTAGCTCCTAGCGGCCAAGAGACCCAGTACTTC. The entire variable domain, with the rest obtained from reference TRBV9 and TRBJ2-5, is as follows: DSGVTQTPKHLITATGQRVTLRCSPRSGDLSVYWYQQSLDQGLQFLIQYYNGEERAKGNILERFSAQQFPDLHSELNLSSLELGDSALYFCASSVAPSGQETQYFGPGTRLLVL.

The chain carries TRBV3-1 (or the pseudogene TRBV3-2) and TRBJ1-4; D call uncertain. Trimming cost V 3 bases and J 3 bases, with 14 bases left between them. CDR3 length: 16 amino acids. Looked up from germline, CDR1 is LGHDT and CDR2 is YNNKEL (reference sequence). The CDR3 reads CASSHARLGANEKLFF. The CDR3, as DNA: TGTGCCAGCAGCCACGCTCGCCTCGGGGCTAATGAAAAACTGTTTTTT.

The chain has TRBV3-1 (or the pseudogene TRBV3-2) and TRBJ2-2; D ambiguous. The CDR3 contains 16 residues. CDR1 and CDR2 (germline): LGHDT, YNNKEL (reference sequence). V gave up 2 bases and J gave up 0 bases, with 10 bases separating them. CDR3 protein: CASSQLHLANTGELFF. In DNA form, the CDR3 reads TGTGCCAGCAGCCAACTACACCTCGCGAACACCGGGGAGCTGTTTTTT.

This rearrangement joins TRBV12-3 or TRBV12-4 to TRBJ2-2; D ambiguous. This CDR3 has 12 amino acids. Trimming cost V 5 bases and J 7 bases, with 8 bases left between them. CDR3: CASSPGSGELFF. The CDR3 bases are TGTGCCAGCAGTCCCGGTAGCGGGGAGCTGTTTTTT.

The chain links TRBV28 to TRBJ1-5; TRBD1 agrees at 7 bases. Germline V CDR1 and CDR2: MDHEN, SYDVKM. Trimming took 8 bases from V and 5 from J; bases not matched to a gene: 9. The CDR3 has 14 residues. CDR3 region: CASSPGGPYQPQHF. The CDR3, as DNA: TGTGCCAGCTCCCCAGGGGGACCGTATCAGCCCCAGCATTTT.

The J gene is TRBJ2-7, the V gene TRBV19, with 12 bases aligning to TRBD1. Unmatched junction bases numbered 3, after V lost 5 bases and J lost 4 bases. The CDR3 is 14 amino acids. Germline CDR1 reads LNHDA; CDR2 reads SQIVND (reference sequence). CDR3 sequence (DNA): TGTGCCAGTAGTCCGGGACAGGGGGCTTACGAGCAGTACTTC. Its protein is CASSPGQGAYEQYF.

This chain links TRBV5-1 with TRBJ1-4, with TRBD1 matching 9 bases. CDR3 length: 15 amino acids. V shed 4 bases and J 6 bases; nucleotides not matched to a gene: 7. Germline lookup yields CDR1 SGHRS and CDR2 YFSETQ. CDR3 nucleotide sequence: TGCGCCAGCAGCGAAACGGGACAGGGCCATGAAAAACTGTTTTTT. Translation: CASSETGQGHEKLFF.

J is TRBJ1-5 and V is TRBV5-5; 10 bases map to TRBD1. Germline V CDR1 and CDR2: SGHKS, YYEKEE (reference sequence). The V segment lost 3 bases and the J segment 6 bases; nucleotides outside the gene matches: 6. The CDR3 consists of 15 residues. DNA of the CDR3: TGTGCCAGCAGCTGGGGGACAGGGGCTGTTCAGCCCCAGCATTTT. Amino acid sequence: CASSWGTGAVQPQHF. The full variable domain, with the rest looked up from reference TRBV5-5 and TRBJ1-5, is DAGVTQSPTHLIKTRGQQVTLRCSPISGHKSVSWYQQVLGQGPQFIFQYYEKEERGRGNFPDRFSARQFPNYSSELNVNALLLGDSALYLCASSWGTGAVQPQHFGDGTRLSIL.

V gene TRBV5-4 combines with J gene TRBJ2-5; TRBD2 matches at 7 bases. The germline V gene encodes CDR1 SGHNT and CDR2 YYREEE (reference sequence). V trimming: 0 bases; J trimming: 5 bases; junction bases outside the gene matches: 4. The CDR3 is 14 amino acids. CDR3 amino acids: CASSLGLAGETQYF. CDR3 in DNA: TGTGCCAGCAGCTTGGGACTAGCAGGGGAGACCCAGTACTTC.

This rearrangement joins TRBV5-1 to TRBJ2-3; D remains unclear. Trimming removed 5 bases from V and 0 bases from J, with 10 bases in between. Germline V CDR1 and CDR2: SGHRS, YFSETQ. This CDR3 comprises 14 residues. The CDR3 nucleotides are TGCGCCAGCAGGCCAGGACCTAGCACAGATACGCAGTATTTT. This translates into CASRPGPSTDTQYF. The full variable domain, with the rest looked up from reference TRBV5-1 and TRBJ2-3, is KAGVTQTPRYLIKTRGQQVTLSCSPISGHRSVSWYQQTPGQGLQFLFEYFSETQRNKGNFPGRFSGRQFSNSRSEMNVSTLELGDSALYLCASRPGPSTDTQYFGPGTRLTVL.

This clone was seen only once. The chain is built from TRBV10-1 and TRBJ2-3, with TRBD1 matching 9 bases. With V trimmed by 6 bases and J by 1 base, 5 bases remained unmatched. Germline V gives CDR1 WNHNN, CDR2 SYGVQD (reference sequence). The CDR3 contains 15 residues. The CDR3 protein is CASSSGTGRTDTQYF. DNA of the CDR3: TGCGCCAGCAGCTCCGGGACAGGGCGCACAGATACGCAGTATTTT.